The TCR beta chain under discussion was sequenced for a study of beta chain features in type 1 diabetes. The CDR3 spans 15 residues. Germline V gene sequence: CDR1 SQVTM, CDR2 ANQGSEA. Unmatched junction bases numbered 4, after V lost 0 bases and J lost 3 bases. Expressed TCRB transcripts were sequenced, since all the RNA that had been isolated was reverse transcribed. Sequencing was performed with immunoSEQ multiplex PCR; in TCRdb, only in-frame clones are kept and a portion is missing. Of 25,000 to 35,000 clones listed, less than 65% were seen once; the top ten hold about 2.2%. Every participating donor gave one draw, a heparinised blood sample averaging around 0.11 L. This clone showed up just a few times. Its target is unknown. General study results and limits: A PCR bias possibly favoring shorter templates would apply equally to patients and controls. Shortening that was moderate but significant affected the TCRB CDR3s of Type 1 diabetes patients in all four CD4+ subsets.

This rearrangement joins TRBV29-1 to TRBJ2-7; 11 bases align to TRBD2. The sequence was obtained from a woman in her 30s with type 1 diabetes. Sequencing used Tregs from blood. DNA of the CDR3: TGCAGCGTTGAAGATGCGACTAGCGGGAACTACGAGCAGTACTTC. The encoded protein is CSVEDATSGNYEQYF.